The source of this TCR beta chain is a study of radiotherapy plus CTLA-4 blockade in lung cancer. Study-wide background: Objective responses emerged in 18% of patients, and around 31% attained disease control.

With ipilimumab providing CTLA-4 blockade, focal radiation was administered to patients who had chemo-refractory metastatic non-small-cell lung cancer. General observations from the study: Among blood TCR repertoires after radiotherapy plus ipilimumab, tumor-derived clones expanded. Increased serum interferon-beta after radiation also reportedly predicted response strongly.

Assay used: immunoSEQ multiplex PCR; TCRdb lists only in-frame clones, some missing. The table has around 82,000 clones, more than 60% seen once. In regard to this clone: The antigen remains undetermined.

From germline, CDR1 is MNHNY and CDR2 SVGAGI (reference sequence). Trimming took off 5 bases at V and 1 base at J, with 2 bases between the two ends. The CDR3 is made up of 11 amino acids. The origin of this receptor is a human donor with non-small cell lung cancer whose response to radiotherapy plus ipilimumab could not be evaluated. Some clones in this sample may be carry-over from other donors' samples. V usage is TRBV6-6 and J usage is TRBJ1-2, with D hard to call. The specimen comprised peripheral blood, sampled from a patient treated with radiotherapy plus ipilimumab. The CDR3 coding sequence is TGTGCCAGCAGTCGTAACTATGGCTACACCTTC. This encodes CASSRNYGYTF.